The 19 T cell receptor beta chains in this list originate from one sample, sequenced in a study of control samples from healthy donors and cancer patients. Produced via immunoSEQ multiplex PCR; TCRdb's table is partial and in-frame only. The data show about 170,000 clones, about 86% seen once. The sequencing sample was made of blood. These receptors all come from a woman between 25 and 40 years old in good health.

CDR3 protein: CASSPHTEIQYF. CDR3 DNA: TGTGCCAGCAGCCCCCACACGGAGATTCAGTACTTC. The genes are TRBV7-9 and TRBJ2-4; D unresolved. Germline CDR1 and CDR2: SEHNR and FQNEAQ (reference sequence). Trimming cost V 5 bases and J 10 bases, with 12 bases left between them. The CDR3 length is 12 residues.

The chain combines TRBV27 with TRBJ2-5; D is ambiguous. This CDR3 has 13 residues. V dropped 4 bases and J dropped 5 bases, with 11 bases sitting between them. The V gene's germline CDR1 is MNHEY and CDR2 SMNVEV (reference sequence). The CDR3 region is CASSWKAEETQYF. In nucleotides, the CDR3 is TGTGCCAGCAGTTGGAAGGCGGAGGAGACCCAGTACTTC.

The chain combines TRBV6-5 with TRBJ2-7; tentative D call: TRBD1 (6 bases). V was clipped by 7 bases and J by 3 bases, with 13 bases between them. The germline V gene has CDR1 MNHEY and CDR2 SVGAGI. The CDR3 spans 13 residues. This chain's CDR3 is CASTMDSFYEQYV. CDR3 coding DNA: TGTGCCAGCACGATGGACAGTTTCTACGAGCAGTACGTC.

The gene calls are TRBV2 and TRBJ2-4, with TRBD2 matching over 8 bases. This CDR3 comprises 15 residues. The trim removed 8 bases at V and 2 bases at J, leaving 8 bases unmatched. Germline CDR1 and CDR2: SNHLY and FYNNEI. This chain's CDR3 is CASATSGRPKNIQYF. The CDR3 bases are TGTGCCAGCGCTACTAGCGGCCGGCCCAAAAACATTCAGTACTTC. Filled out from reference TRBV2 and TRBJ2-4, the complete variable domain reads EPEVTQTPSHQVTQMGQEVILRCVPISNHLYFYWYRQILGQKVEFLVSFYNNEISEKSEIFDDQFSVERPDGSNFTLKIRSTKLEDSAMYFCASATSGRPKNIQYFGAGTRLSVL.

This chain joins TRBV7-9 and TRBJ2-1; TRBD2 aligns across 8 bases. Per germline, CDR1 SEHNR and CDR2 FQNEAQ (reference sequence). The V and J ends lost 5 bases and 2 bases, in that order; junction bases with no gene match: 5. The CDR3 spans 15 residues. The CDR3 sequence: CASSLSGGTYNEQFF. The CDR3 DNA reads as TGTGCCAGCAGCCTGAGCGGGGGAACCTACAATGAGCAGTTCTTC.

The chain combines TRBV19 with TRBJ2-1, with a tentative D call TRBD2 (5 bases). Germline assignment: CDR1 LNHDA and CDR2 SQIVND (reference sequence). With 3 bases removed from V and 5 bases from J, the gap between germline ends came to 8 bases. The CDR3 runs to 13 residues. The CDR3 nucleotides read TGTGCCAGTAGTATTGTCGGGAACAATGAGCAGTTCTTC. Translating gives CASSIVGNNEQFF.

The rearrangement joins TRBV12-3 or TRBV12-4 to TRBJ2-7; D is unresolved. The CDR3 contains 13 residues. V was pared by 1 base and J by 1 base, with 5 bases between. CDR3: CASSLGISYEQYF. The CDR3, as DNA: TGTGCCAGCAGTTTAGGTATATCCTACGAGCAGTACTTC.

This rearrangement joins TRBV28 to TRBJ2-6; D is unresolved. Deletions cut 9 bases from V and 2 bases from J, with 8 bases between. Germline V CDR1 and CDR2: MDHEN, SYDVKM. The CDR3 loop spans 13 amino acids. CDR3 sequence: CASEDAGANVLTF. In DNA form, the CDR3 reads TGTGCCAGTGAGGATGCTGGGGCCAACGTCCTGACTTTC.

This clone was seen a handful of times. The chain joins TRBV20-1 to TRBJ2-7; no clear D gene. The CDR3 covers 11 residues. Germline CDR1 is DFQATT and CDR2 is SNEGSKA (reference sequence). The V gene lost 3 bases and the J gene lost 0 bases, with 3 bases spanning the gap. CDR3 in amino acids: CSASPSYEQYF. The CDR3 coding sequence is TGCAGTGCTAGCCCCTCCTACGAGCAGTACTTC.

The chain recombines TRBV19 with TRBJ1-1; 7 bases are a match to TRBD1. Germline CDR1 LNHDA, CDR2 SQIVND (reference sequence). This CDR3 contains 15 residues. The J segment lost 3 bases and the V segment lost 3 bases, leaving 7 bases of the junction unmatched. In DNA, the CDR3 is TGTGCCAGTAGTATGTTGGACAGGACGTACACTGAAGCTTTCTTT. It yields the protein CASSMLDRTYTEAFF.

The chain employs TRBV5-1 and TRBJ1-4, with a weak D call TRBD1 (5 bases). In germline, CDR1 is SGHRS, CDR2 YFSETQ. The CDR3 has 14 amino acids. V lost 0 bases and J 8 bases, leaving 11 bases between the germline ends. The CDR3 here is CASSLGTSGEKLFF. The DNA of the CDR3 is TGCGCCAGCAGCTTGGGGACATCTGGGGAAAAACTGTTTTTT.

The chain carries TRBV20-1 and TRBJ2-4; the D gene is possibly TRBD2 (6 bases). Germline loops: CDR1 DFQATT, CDR2 SNEGSKA (reference sequence). Trimming stripped 3 bases from V and 0 bases from J, with 12 bases between. The CDR3 spans 15 residues. The CDR3 DNA sequence: TGCAGTGCTAGTTCCTGGAGGGAAGCCAAAAACATTCAGTACTTC. Amino acids: CSASSWREAKNIQYF.

DNA of the CDR3: TGTGCCAGCGCCCCGGTGGGGTTGAACACTGAAGCTTTCTTT. This translates into CASAPVGLNTEAFF. The gene calls are TRBV19 and TRBJ1-1; no firm D call. The germline V gene has CDR1 LNHDA and CDR2 SQIVND (reference sequence). V shed 9 bases and J shed 0 bases, with 14 bases lying between them. The CDR3 sequence is 14 residues long. The entire variable domain, with the rest obtained from reference TRBV19 and TRBJ1-1, is as follows: DGGITQSPKYLFRKEGQNVTLSCEQNLNHDAMYWYRQDPGQGLRLIYYSQIVNDFQKGDIAEGYSVSREKKESFPLTVTSAQKNPTAFYLCASAPVGLNTEAFFGQGTRLTVV.

The V gene is TRBV2, the J gene TRBJ2-1, with a tentative D call TRBD1 (6 bases). V was trimmed by 6 bases and J by 0 bases, leaving 12 bases between them. The CDR3 length is 15 residues. Germline V CDR1 and CDR2: SNHLY, FYNNEI. Here the CDR3 reads CASRGHRSSYNEQFF. For the CDR3, the DNA is TGTGCCAGCAGGGGACACAGAAGCTCCTACAATGAGCAGTTCTTC.

This sequence joins TRBV4-1 and TRBJ1-5; D call uncertain. The CDR3 is 14 amino acids. The V and J ends lost 1 base and 5 bases respectively, with 9 bases between them. The germline gives CDR1 MGHRA, CDR2 YSYEKL. This CDR3 reads CASSQAPGDQPQHF. For the CDR3, the DNA is TGCGCCAGCAGCCAAGCCCCTGGCGATCAGCCCCAGCATTTT.

The V call is TRBV27, the J call TRBJ1-3, with unresolved D. Germline loops: CDR1 MNHEY, CDR2 SMNVEV (reference sequence). The V end was cut by 6 bases, the J end by 2 bases, with 14 bases between. The CDR3 spans 15 residues. CDR3 sequence reads: CASSSIGGTGNTIYF. Written as DNA, the CDR3 is TGTGCCAGCAGCTCGATAGGAGGAACTGGAAACACCATATATTTT.

This clone occurred a few times. This rearrangement joins TRBV28 to TRBJ2-7; unclear D gene. The CDR3 has 12 residues. Per the germline V gene, CDR1 is MDHEN and CDR2 is SYDVKM. V was trimmed by 5 bases and J by 4 bases, leaving 9 bases between them. The CDR3 coding sequence is TGTGCCAGCAGTAGCGCGCGTTACGAGCAGTACTTC. This translates into CASSSARYEQYF.

This clone was seen only a few times. V and J are TRBV3-1 (or the pseudogene TRBV3-2) and TRBJ2-7; 9 bases are a match to TRBD1. Germline CDR1 LGHDT, CDR2 YNNKEL (reference sequence). The CDR3 spans 14 residues. The trim removed 4 bases at V and 2 bases at J, leaving 3 bases unmatched. The CDR3 here is CASSPRQGAYEQYF. The CDR3 DNA follows: TGTGCCAGCAGCCCAAGACAGGGGGCCTACGAGCAGTACTTC.

The V call is TRBV27, the J call TRBJ1-5; 9 bases agree with TRBD1. The CDR3 is made up of 14 amino acids. V lost 3 bases to trimming and J lost 7 bases; unmatched junction nucleotides: 4. Per germline, CDR1 MNHEY and CDR2 SMNVEV (reference sequence). The CDR3 DNA follows: TGTGCCAGCAGTTTGGGACAGGGAGTCCAGCCCCAGCATTTT. It codes for CASSLGQGVQPQHF.